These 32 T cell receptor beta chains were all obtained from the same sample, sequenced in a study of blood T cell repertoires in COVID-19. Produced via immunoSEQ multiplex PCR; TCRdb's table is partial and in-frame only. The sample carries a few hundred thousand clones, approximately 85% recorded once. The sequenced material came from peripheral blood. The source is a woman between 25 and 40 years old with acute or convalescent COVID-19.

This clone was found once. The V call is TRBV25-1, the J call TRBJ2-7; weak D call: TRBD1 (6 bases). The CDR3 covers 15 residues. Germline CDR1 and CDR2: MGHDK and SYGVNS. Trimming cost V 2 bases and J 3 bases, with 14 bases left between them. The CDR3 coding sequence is TGTGCCAGCAGTGAAACCGGGACATTCCTCTACGAGCAGTACTTC. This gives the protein CASSETGTFLYEQYF.

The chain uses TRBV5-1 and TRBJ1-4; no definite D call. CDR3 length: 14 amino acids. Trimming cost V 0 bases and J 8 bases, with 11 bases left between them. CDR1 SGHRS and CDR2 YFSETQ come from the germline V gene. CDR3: CASSLGVLGEKLFF. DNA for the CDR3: TGCGCCAGCAGCTTGGGCGTATTGGGCGAAAAACTGTTTTTT.

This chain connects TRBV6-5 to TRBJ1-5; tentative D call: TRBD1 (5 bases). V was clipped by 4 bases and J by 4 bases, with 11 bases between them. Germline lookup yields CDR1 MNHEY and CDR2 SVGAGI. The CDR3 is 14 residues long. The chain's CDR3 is CASSSPGWNQPQHF. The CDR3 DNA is TGTGCCAGCAGTTCACCAGGGTGGAATCAGCCCCAGCATTTT.

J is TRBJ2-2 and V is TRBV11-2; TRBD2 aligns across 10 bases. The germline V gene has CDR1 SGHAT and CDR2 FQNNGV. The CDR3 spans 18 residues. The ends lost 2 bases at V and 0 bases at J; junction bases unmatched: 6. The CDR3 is CASSLTVGLAANTGELFF. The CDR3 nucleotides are TGTGCCAGCAGCTTAACCGTAGGACTAGCGGCGAACACCGGGGAGCTGTTTTTT.

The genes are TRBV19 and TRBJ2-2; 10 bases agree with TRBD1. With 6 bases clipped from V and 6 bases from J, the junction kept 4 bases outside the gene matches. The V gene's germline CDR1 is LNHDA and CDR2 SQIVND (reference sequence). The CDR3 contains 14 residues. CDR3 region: CASRVTGGSGELFF. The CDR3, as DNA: TGTGCCAGTAGGGTGACAGGGGGCTCCGGGGAGCTGTTTTTT.

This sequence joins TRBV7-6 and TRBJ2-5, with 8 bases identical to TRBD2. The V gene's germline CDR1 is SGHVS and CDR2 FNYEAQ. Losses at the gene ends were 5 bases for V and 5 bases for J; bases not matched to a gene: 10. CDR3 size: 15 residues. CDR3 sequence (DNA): TGTGCCAGCAGCGTCCGACCTCCGGGGGGGGAGACCCAGTACTTC. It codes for CASSVRPPGGETQYF.

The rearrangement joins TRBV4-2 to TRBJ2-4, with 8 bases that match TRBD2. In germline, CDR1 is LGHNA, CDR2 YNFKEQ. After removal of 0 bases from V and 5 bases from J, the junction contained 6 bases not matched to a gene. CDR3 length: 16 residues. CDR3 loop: CASSQERSSGQNIQYF. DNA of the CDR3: TGTGCCAGCAGCCAAGAACGCTCTAGCGGGCAAAACATTCAGTACTTC.

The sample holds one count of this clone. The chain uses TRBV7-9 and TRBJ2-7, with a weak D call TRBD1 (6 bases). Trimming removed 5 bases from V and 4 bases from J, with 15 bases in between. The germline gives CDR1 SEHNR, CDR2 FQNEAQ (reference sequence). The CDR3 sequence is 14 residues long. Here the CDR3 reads CASSLWDTGYEQYF. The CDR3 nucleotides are TGTGCCAGCAGCCTATGGGACACTGGATACGAGCAGTACTTC. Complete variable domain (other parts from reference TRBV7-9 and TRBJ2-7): DTGVSQNPRHKITKRGQNVTFRCDPISEHNRLYWYRQTLGQGPEFLTYFQNEAQLEKSRLLSDRFSAERPKGSFSTLEIQRTEQGDSAMYLCASSLWDTGYEQYFGPGTRLTVT.

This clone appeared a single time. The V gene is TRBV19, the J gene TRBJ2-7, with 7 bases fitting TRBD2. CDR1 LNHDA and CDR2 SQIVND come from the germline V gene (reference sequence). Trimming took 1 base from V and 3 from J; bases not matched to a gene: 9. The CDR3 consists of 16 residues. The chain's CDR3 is CASSIGGLADGYEQYF. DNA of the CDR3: TGTGCCAGTAGTATAGGAGGCCTAGCGGACGGCTACGAGCAGTACTTC.

CDR3 protein: CAWSRGGEAYNEQFF. The CDR3 bases are TGTGCCTGGAGTCGGGGTGGAGAAGCCTACAATGAGCAGTTCTTC. The genes are TRBV30 and TRBJ2-1; TRBD2 might be the D (5 bases). This CDR3 spans 15 amino acids. Germline values: CDR1 GTSNPN, CDR2 SVGIG (reference sequence). V dropped 2 bases and J dropped 2 bases, with 13 bases sitting between them.

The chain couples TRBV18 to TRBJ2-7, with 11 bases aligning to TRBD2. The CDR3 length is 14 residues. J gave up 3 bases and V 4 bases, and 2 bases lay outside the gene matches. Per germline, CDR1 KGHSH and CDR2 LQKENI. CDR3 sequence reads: CASSLGTSGYEQYF. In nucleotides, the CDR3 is TGTGCCAGCTCACTCGGGACTAGCGGCTACGAGCAGTACTTC.

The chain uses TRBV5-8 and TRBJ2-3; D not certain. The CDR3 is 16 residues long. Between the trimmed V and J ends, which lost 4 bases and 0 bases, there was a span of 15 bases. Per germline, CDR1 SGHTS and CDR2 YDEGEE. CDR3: CASSPPGLVSTDTQYF. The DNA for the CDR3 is TGTGCCAGCAGCCCCCCGGGTCTAGTGAGCACAGATACGCAGTATTTT.

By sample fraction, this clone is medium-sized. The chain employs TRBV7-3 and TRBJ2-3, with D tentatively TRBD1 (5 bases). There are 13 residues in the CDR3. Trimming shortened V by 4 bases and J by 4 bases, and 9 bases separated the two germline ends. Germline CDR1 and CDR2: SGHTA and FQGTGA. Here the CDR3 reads CASSSQGADTQYF. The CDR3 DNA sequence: TGTGCCAGCAGCTCCCAGGGCGCAGATACGCAGTATTTT.

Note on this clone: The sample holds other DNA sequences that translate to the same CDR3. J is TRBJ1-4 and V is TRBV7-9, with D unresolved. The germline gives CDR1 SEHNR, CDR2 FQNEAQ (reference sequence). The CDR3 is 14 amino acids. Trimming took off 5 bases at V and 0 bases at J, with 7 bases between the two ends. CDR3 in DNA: TGTGCCAGCAGCCTTGGAGCAACTAATGAAAAACTGTTTTTT. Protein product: CASSLGATNEKLFF.

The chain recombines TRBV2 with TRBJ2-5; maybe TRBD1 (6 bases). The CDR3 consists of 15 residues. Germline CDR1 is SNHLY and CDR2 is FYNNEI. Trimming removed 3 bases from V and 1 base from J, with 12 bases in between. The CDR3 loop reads CASSDYRVSQETQYF. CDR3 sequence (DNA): TGTGCCAGCAGTGACTACAGGGTGTCCCAAGAGACCCAGTACTTC.

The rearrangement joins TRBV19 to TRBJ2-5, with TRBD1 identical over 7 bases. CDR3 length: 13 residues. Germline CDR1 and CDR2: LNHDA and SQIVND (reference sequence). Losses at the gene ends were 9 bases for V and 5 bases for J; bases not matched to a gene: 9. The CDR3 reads CASSDRVGETQYF. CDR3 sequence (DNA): TGTGCCAGCAGTGACAGGGTGGGGGAGACCCAGTACTTC.

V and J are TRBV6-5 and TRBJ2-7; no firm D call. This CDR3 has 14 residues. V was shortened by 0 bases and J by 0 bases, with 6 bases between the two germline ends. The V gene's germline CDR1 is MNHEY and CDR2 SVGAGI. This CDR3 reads CASSYSQASYEQYF. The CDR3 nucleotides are TGTGCCAGCAGTTACTCCCAAGCCTCCTACGAGCAGTACTTC.

CDR3 bases: TGTGCCAGTAGTTCCGCGAAACGGAGTAACACAGATACGCAGTATTTT. Protein sequence: CASSSAKRSNTDTQYF. The rearrangement uses TRBV19 and TRBJ2-3; D gene unclear. Trimming left V 5 bases short and J 2 bases short, with 17 bases between. The CDR3 runs 16 residues. Germline-derived CDR1 and CDR2 are LNHDA and SQIVND (reference sequence).

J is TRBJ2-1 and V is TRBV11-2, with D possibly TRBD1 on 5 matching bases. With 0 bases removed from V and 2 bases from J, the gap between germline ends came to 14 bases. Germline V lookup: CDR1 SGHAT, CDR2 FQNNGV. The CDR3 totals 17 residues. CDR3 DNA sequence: TGTGCCAGCAGCTTAGATCCCATCAGGGTGACCTACAATGAGCAGTTCTTC. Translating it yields CASSLDPIRVTYNEQFF.

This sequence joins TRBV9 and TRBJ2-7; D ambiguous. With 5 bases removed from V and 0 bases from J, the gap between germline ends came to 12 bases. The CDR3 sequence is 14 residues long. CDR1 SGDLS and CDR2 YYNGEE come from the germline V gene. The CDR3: CASSIGVSSYEQYF. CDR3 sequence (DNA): TGTGCCAGCAGTATAGGAGTAAGCTCCTACGAGCAGTACTTC.

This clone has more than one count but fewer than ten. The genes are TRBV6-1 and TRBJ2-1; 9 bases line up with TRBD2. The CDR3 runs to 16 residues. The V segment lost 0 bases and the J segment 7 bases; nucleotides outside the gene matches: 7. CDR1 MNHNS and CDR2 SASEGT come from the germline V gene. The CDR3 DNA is TGTGCCAGCAGTGAAGCGCGGTTAGCGGGAGTGAATGAGCAGTTCTTC. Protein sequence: CASSEARLAGVNEQFF.

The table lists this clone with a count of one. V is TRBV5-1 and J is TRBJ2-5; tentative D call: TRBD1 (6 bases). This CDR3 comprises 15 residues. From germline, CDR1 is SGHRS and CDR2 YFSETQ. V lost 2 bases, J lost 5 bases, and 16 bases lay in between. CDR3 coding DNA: TGCGCCAGCAGCTTACAACAGGGCCTTATGGAGACCCAGTACTTC. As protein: CASSLQQGLMETQYF.

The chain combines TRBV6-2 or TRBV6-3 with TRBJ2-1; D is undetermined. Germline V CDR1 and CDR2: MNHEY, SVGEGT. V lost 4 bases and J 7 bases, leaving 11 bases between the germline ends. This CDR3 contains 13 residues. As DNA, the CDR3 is TGTGCCAGCAGTTTCCCCGACGGGAATGAGCAGTTCTTC. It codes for CASSFPDGNEQFF.

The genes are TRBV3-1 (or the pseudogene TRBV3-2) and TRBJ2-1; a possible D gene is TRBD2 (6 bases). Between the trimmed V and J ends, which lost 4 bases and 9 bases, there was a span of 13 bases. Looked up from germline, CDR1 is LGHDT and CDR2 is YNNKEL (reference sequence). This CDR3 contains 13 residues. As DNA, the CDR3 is TGTGCCAGCAGCCTGACTAGGGGTTTTGAGCAGTTCTTC. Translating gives CASSLTRGFEQFF.

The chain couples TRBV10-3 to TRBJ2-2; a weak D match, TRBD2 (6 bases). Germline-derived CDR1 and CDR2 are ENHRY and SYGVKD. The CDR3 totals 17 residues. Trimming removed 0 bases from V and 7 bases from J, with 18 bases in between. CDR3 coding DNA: TGTGCCATCAGTGAGTCCCCCCCCAGCGTGGAGGGCGGGGAGCTGTTTTTT. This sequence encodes CAISESPPSVEGGELFF.

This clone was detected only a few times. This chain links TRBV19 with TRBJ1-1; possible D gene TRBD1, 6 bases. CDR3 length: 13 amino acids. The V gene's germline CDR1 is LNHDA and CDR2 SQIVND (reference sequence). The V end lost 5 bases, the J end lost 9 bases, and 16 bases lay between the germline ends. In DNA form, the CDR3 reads TGTGCCAGTAGTCCCGGGACAACCCTAAAAGCTTTCTTT. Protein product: CASSPGTTLKAFF.

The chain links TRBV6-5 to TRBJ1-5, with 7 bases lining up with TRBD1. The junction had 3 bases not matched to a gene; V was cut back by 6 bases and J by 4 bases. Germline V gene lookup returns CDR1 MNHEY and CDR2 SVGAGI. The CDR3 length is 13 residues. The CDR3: CASSPDRNQPQHF. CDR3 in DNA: TGTGCCAGCAGCCCGGACAGGAATCAGCCCCAGCATTTT.

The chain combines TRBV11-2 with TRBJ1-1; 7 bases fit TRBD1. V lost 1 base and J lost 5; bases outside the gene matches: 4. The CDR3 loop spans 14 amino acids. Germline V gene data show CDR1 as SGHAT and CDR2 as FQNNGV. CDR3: CASSLARTGTEAFF. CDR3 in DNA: TGTGCCAGCAGCTTAGCCAGGACAGGTACTGAAGCTTTCTTT.

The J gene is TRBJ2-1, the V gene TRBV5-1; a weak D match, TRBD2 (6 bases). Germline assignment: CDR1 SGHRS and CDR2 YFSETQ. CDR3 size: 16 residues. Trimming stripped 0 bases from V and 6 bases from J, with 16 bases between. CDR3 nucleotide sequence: TGCGCCAGCAGCTTGGCCTCTAGCAGGAGGGGCAATGAGCAGTTCTTC. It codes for CASSLASSRRGNEQFF.

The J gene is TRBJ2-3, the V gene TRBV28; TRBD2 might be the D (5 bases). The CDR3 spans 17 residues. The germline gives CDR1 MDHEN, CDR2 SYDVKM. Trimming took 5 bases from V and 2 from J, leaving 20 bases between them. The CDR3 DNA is TGTGCCAGCAGTCCACCTCCGAGGACTTGGGACACAGATACGCAGTATTTT. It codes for CASSPPPRTWDTDTQYF.

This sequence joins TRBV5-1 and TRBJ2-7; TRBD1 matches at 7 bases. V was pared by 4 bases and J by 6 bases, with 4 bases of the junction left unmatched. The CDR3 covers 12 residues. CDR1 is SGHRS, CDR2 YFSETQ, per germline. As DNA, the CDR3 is TGCGCCAGCAGCGTACAGGGGTCCGAGCAGTACTTC. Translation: CASSVQGSEQYF.

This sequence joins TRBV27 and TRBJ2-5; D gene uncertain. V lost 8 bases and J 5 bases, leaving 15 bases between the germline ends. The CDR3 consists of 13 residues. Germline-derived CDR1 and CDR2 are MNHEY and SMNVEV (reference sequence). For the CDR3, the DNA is TGTGCCAGCGCCTTAATGCGGATGGAGACCCAGTACTTC. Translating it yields CASALMRMETQYF.